The present TCR beta chain was sequenced within a study of early T cells in non-severe SARS-CoV-2 infection. TCRdb ran MiXCR on the 5' RACE reads and lists one entry per CDR3 protein. The sample comprises 60,000 to 75,000 distinct CDR3 sequences, roughly 11% of which are singletons, and around 6% rests with the top ten. This clonotype was seen a handful of times. The TCR sequence derives from an adult who was a healthcare worker with PCR-confirmed SARS-CoV-2 infection or an uninfected control (not recorded which). Sample: whole blood, taken at baseline.

The CDR3 DNA follows: TGTGCCAGCAGCCGGGGACAGGGGGCTGGCACAGATACGCAGTATTTT. It is translated as CASSRGQGAGTDTQYF. This chain connects TRBV12-3 or TRBV12-4 to TRBJ2-3; TRBD1 matches at 12 bases. Unmatched junction bases numbered 5, after V lost 6 bases and J lost 1 base. This CDR3 is built from 16 residues.